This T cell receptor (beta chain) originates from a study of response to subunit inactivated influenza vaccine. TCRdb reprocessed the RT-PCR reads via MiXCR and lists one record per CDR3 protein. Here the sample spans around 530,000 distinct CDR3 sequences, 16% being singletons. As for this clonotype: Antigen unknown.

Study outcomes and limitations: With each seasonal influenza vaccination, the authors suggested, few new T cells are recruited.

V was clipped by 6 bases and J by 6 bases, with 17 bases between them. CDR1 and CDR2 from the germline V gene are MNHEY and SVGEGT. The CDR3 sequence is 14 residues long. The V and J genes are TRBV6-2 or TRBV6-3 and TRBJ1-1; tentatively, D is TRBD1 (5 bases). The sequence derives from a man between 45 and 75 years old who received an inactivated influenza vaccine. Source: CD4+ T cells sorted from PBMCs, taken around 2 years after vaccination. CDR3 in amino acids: CASRSSGTTAEAFF. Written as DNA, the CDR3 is TGTGCCAGCAGATCCTCCGGGACTACCGCTGAAGCTTTCTTT.